This T cell receptor beta chain was observed in a study of vaccination and CD4 T cells after COVID-19. The overall study: A CEFX pool, an HIV-1 Nef pool, or else no peptide went into the control cultures. Study findings and constraints: Researchers report that 304 of 307 vaccine-specific clones in convalescent patients proved spike mono-reactive.

V shed 0 bases and J shed 3 bases, with 15 bases lying between them. Germline CDR1 MNHEY, CDR2 SVGAGI. The CDR3 is made up of 17 amino acids. To note about this clonotype: Its antigen is unknown.

The treatment: 10-day PBMC culture with coronavirus spike peptide pools or control peptides (ViraFEST assay). Researchers used the Oncomine TCR Beta short-read assay to sequence DNA from cultured CD4+ T cells. Investigators isolated genomic DNA from cultured CD4+ T cells. MiXCR, applied by TCRdb to the PCR reads, yields one record per CDR3 protein. The sample shows approximately 6,700 distinct CDR3 sequences, around 45% of them seen only once. The sequenced sample consisted of CD4+ T cells from blood, cultured in vitro. The rearrangement uses TRBV6-5 and TRBJ2-1, with D unclear. This clonotype was sampled from a human donor who had recovered from COVID-19. This chain's CDR3 is CASSYSYYPGSYNEQFF. DNA of the CDR3: TGTGCCAGCAGTTACTCGTATTACCCTGGCAGCTACAATGAGCAGTTCTTC.